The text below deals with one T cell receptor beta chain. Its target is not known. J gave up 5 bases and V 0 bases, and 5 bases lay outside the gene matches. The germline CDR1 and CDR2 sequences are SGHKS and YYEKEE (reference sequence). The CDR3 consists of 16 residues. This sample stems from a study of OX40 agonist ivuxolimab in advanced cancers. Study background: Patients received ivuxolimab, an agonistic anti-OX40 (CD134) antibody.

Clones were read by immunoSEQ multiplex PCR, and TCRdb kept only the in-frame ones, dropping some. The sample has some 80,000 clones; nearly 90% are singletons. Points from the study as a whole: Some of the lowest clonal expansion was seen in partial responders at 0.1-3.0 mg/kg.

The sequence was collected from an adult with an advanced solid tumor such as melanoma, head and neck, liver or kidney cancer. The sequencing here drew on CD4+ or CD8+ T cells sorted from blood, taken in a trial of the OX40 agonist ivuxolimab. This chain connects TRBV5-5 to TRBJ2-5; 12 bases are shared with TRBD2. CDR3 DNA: TGTGCCAGCAGCTTGGCCCTAGCGGGAGGGCCGGAGACCCAGTACTTC. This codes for CASSLALAGGPETQYF.